This T cell receptor beta chain was found in a study of blood T cell repertoires in COVID-19. As originally analysed: Nucleated cell counts were estimated from reference gene primer amplification. Profiling relied on immunoSEQ multiplex PCR, and the TCRdb table lists in-frame clones only, not all of them. That table gives V, J and clone size, and the DNA gave D and trimming. Of 150,000 to 200,000 clones listed, about 88% are singletons. The CDR3 spans 11 residues. Trimming removed 8 bases at V and 4 bases at J, with 9 bases between. Looked up from germline, CDR1 is MDHEN and CDR2 is SYDVKM. This clonotype was sampled from a human donor in a cohort sampled during active COVID-19. The chain has TRBV28 and TRBJ2-7; D call uncertain. The specimen was peripheral blood. For the CDR3, the DNA is TGTGCCAGCGGCCCGGGTTACGAGCAGTACTTC. Its translation: CASGPGYEQYF.